These 5 T cell receptor beta chains share one sample of origin, sequenced in a study of CD8 T cells in Susac syndrome. The RNA, 0.5 to 1 ug, was put through reverse transcription using random hexamers. TCRdb re-analysed the immunoSEQ multiplex PCR reads in MiXCR, keeping a single row per CDR3 protein. Of around 150,000 distinct CDR3 sequences listed, 85% to 95% were seen once; the top ten hold 0.15% to 0.2%. Sequencing was performed on CD8+ T cells from PBMCs. The source is a human donor with Susac syndrome.

The chain is built from TRBV4-1 and TRBJ2-1; 8 bases agree with TRBD2. Germline V CDR1 and CDR2: MGHRA, YSYEKL. V dropped 2 bases and J dropped 6; count of bases not matched to a gene: 9. The CDR3 spans 16 residues. The CDR3 DNA is TGCGCCAGCAGCCAAACCGGGCCCCGGGGGGGCAATGAGCAGTTCTTC. It yields the protein CASSQTGPRGGNEQFF.

This clonotype was picked up a small number of times. The chain links TRBV9 to TRBJ2-1, with D perhaps assigned TRBD1 or TRBD2 (5 bases each). V lost 2 bases and J lost 8, with 5 bases in between. The CDR3 has 11 residues. CDR1 and CDR2 (germline): SGDLS, YYNGEE. In nucleotides, the CDR3 is TGTGCCAGCAGCGTGGGGGATGAGCAGTTCTTC. Translating gives CASSVGDEQFF.

The chain employs TRBV9 and TRBJ2-4; D possibly corresponds to TRBD2 (5 bases). The CDR3 is 14 residues long. Germline CDR1 reads SGDLS; CDR2 reads YYNGEE. V lost 3 bases and J 6 bases, leaving 13 bases between the germline ends. In nucleotides, the CDR3 is TGTGCCAGCAGCGGGACCCAGGCGGGAAACATTCAGTACTTC. It encodes CASSGTQAGNIQYF.

J is TRBJ2-5 and V is TRBV9; 7 bases agree with TRBD2. The V gene's germline CDR1 is SGDLS and CDR2 YYNGEE. The junction had 4 bases not matched to a gene; V was cut back by 1 base and J by 1 base. The CDR3 is 15 amino acids. The CDR3 here is CASSVWGGPQETQYF. CDR3 nucleotide sequence: TGTGCCAGCAGCGTATGGGGAGGGCCCCAAGAGACCCAGTACTTC.

The rearrangement links TRBV27 to TRBJ2-3; no clear D. The CDR3 has 14 residues. V shed 5 bases and J shed 3 bases, with 12 bases lying between them. Germline loops: CDR1 MNHEY, CDR2 SMNVEV (reference sequence). CDR3 coding DNA: TGTGCCAGCAGTCTGGCAGGACCGACAGATACGCAGTATTTT. It is translated as CASSLAGPTDTQYF.